This entry lists 22 T cell receptor beta chains sequenced from one sample in a study of blood T cell repertoires in COVID-19. Profiled with immunoSEQ multiplex PCR; TCRdb holds only in-frame clones, not every one. The sample lists fewer than 60,000 clones; approximately 85% were seen once. Sequencing input: peripheral blood. These receptors originate from a man aged 60-69 years with acute or convalescent COVID-19.

The DNA of the CDR3 is TGTGCCAGCAGCTTAGCAGCGGGAGGGGCTGAGCAGTTCTTC. Protein: CASSLAAGGAEQFF. The V gene is TRBV11-2, the J gene TRBJ2-1; 10 bases are a match to TRBD2. This CDR3 spans 14 amino acids. The trim removed 1 base at V and 9 bases at J, leaving 3 bases unmatched. Germline values: CDR1 SGHAT, CDR2 FQNNGV.

The V gene is TRBV28, the J gene TRBJ1-2; 7 positions match TRBD1. Germline-derived CDR1 and CDR2 are MDHEN and SYDVKM. Trimming took 6 bases from V and 8 from J; bases not matched to a gene: 12. This CDR3 comprises 14 residues. CDR3 amino acids: CASSLDSTGDGYTF. The DNA for the CDR3 is TGTGCCAGCAGCCTCGACTCCACAGGGGACGGCTACACCTTC.

V gene TRBV11-2 combines with J gene TRBJ2-3; D call uncertain. CDR1 and CDR2 from the germline V gene are SGHAT and FQNNGV. The V end lost 2 bases, the J end lost 10 bases, and 19 bases lay between the germline ends. This CDR3 comprises 15 residues. CDR3: CASSLSLEPASAQYF. The CDR3 DNA follows: TGTGCCAGCAGCTTATCGCTGGAGCCCGCCAGTGCGCAGTATTTT. The full variable domain, completed using reference TRBV11-2 and TRBJ2-3, is EAGVAQSPRYKIIEKRQSVAFWCNPISGHATLYWYQQILGQGPKLLIQFQNNGVVDDSQLPKDRFSAERLKGVDSTLKIQPAKLEDSAVYLCASSLSLEPASAQYFGPGTRLTVL.

The chain couples TRBV7-3 to TRBJ2-7; unclear D gene. V was trimmed by 6 bases and J by 1 base, leaving 10 bases between them. The germline V gene has CDR1 SGHTA and CDR2 FQGTGA. The CDR3 has 13 amino acids. The CDR3 reads CASSPAPSYEQYF. The DNA of the CDR3 is TGTGCCAGCAGTCCAGCGCCTTCCTACGAGCAGTACTTC.

V is TRBV5-1 and J is TRBJ2-5, with no clear D. Trimming took 0 bases from V and 2 from J, leaving 8 bases between them. Germline V gene sequence: CDR1 SGHRS, CDR2 YFSETQ. The CDR3 is 14 amino acids. CDR3 sequence: CASSLGSSQETQYF. The DNA of the CDR3 is TGCGCCAGCAGCTTGGGCAGTTCACAAGAGACCCAGTACTTC.

V and J are TRBV7-8 and TRBJ2-3, with 12 bases that match TRBD2. From germline, CDR1 is SGHVS and CDR2 FQNEAQ. This CDR3 is built from 17 residues. V shed 4 bases, J shed 2 bases, and the junction held 7 bases outside the gene matches. In DNA form, the CDR3 reads TGTGCCAGCAGCTCCCGACTAGCGGGAGCGTACACAGATACGCAGTATTTT. This gives the protein CASSSRLAGAYTDTQYF.

This chain joins TRBV28 and TRBJ2-1; D gene unclear. The germline gives CDR1 MDHEN, CDR2 SYDVKM. This CDR3 region has 15 residues. The V end was cut by 7 bases, the J end by 0 bases, with 13 bases between. CDR3 residues: CASTRLWSSYNEQFF. CDR3 DNA sequence: TGTGCCAGCACCCGGCTTTGGAGCTCCTACAATGAGCAGTTCTTC.

The gene calls are TRBV28 and TRBJ2-7, with D possibly matching TRBD2 (6 bases). The germline V gene has CDR1 MDHEN and CDR2 SYDVKM. Trimming took 2 bases from V and 6 from J, leaving 17 bases between them. This CDR3 is built from 15 residues. In DNA form, the CDR3 reads TGTGCCAGCAGTTTACCCTCCTGGAGGCGGGGCGAGCAGTACTTC. Its translation: CASSLPSWRRGEQYF.

The chain links TRBV7-9 to TRBJ2-7; 8 nucleotides match TRBD1. V was pared by 2 bases and J by 0 bases, with 3 bases of the junction left unmatched. This CDR3 region has 15 residues. Germline-derived CDR1 and CDR2 are SEHNR and FQNEAQ (reference sequence). Written as DNA, the CDR3 is TGTGCCAGCAGCTTATTCCAGGGGGCCTCCTACGAGCAGTACTTC. Translated, it gives CASSLFQGASYEQYF.

This clone was found once. This chain joins TRBV18 and TRBJ2-7; 9 bases map to TRBD2. Germline trimming cut 1 base from V and 4 bases from J; bases unmatched to any gene: 5. This CDR3 has 15 amino acids. The germline CDR1 and CDR2 sequences are KGHSH and LQKENI. For the CDR3, the DNA is TGTGCCAGCTCACCACAGGCTAGCGGGAAGTACGAGCAGTACTTC. Its protein product is CASSPQASGKYEQYF.

The genes are TRBV15 and TRBJ1-2; no definite D call. Germline V gene sequence: CDR1 LNHNV, CDR2 YYDKDF (reference sequence). The ends were cut back, 1 base at V and 1 base at J, with 4 bases in the middle. CDR3 size: 13 residues. DNA for the CDR3: TGTGCCACCAGCAGAGGACATAACTATGGCTACACCTTC. This encodes CATSRGHNYGYTF.

V gene TRBV28 combines with J gene TRBJ1-5, with a possible D match to TRBD1 (6 bases). The CDR3 is 15 residues long. CDR1 and CDR2 (germline): MDHEN, SYDVKM. V was clipped by 3 bases and J by 0 bases, with 9 bases between them. Written as DNA, the CDR3 is TGTGCCAGCAGTTTTGGGGGCTATAGCAATCAGCCCCAGCATTTT. Translating it yields CASSFGGYSNQPQHF.

The chain combines TRBV10-2 with TRBJ1-5; D uncertain. This CDR3 region has 14 residues. V was trimmed by 4 bases and J by 0 bases, leaving 7 bases between them. Germline V lookup: CDR1 WSHSY, CDR2 SAAADI. CDR3 amino acids: CASSASISNQPQHF. Here the CDR3 DNA reads TGCGCCAGCAGTGCCAGTATTAGCAATCAGCCCCAGCATTTT.

The genes are TRBV5-1 and TRBJ2-1, with TRBD2 matching 8 bases. V shed 2 bases and J 9 bases; nucleotides not matched to a gene: 7. The CDR3 is made up of 14 amino acids. The germline V gene encodes CDR1 SGHRS and CDR2 YFSETQ. As DNA, the CDR3 is TGCGCCAGCAGCTTAAATGGACTAGCTTTTGAGCAGTTCTTC. Translated, it gives CASSLNGLAFEQFF.

The genes are TRBV19 and TRBJ1-1; D remains unclear. V gave up 2 bases and J gave up 2 bases, with 21 bases separating them. This CDR3 contains 18 residues. Germline CDR1 reads LNHDA; CDR2 reads SQIVND (reference sequence). CDR3 protein: CASSINEAPAIFNTEAFF. The DNA for the CDR3 is TGTGCCAGTAGTATAAATGAGGCACCAGCTATTTTTAACACTGAAGCTTTCTTT.

This chain uses TRBV29-1 with TRBJ1-5; no clear D. This CDR3 is 12 amino acids long. Trimming took off 3 bases at V and 6 bases at J, with 9 bases between the two ends. Germline V gene lookup returns CDR1 SQVTM and CDR2 ANQGSEA. CDR3 DNA: TGCAGCGTTGATGATGGCGGTCAGCCCCAGCATTTT. It is translated as CSVDDGGQPQHF.

This chain links TRBV5-4 with TRBJ2-3, with TRBD2 identical over 12 bases. Germline CDR1 reads SGHNT; CDR2 reads YYREEE (reference sequence). J gave up 4 bases and V 5 bases, and 5 bases lay outside the gene matches. The length of the CDR3 is 15 residues. CDR3 coding DNA: TGTGCCAGCAGTCCTAGCGGGAGGGGGTCAGATACGCAGTATTTT. It encodes CASSPSGRGSDTQYF.

The chain combines TRBV12-5 with TRBJ2-2; the D is unclear. The CDR3 spans 14 residues. V was clipped by 1 base and J by 6 bases, with 9 bases between them. The V gene's germline CDR1 is LGHNT and CDR2 FRNRAP. Here the CDR3 reads CASGLAPGAGELFF. The CDR3 bases are TGTGCTAGTGGTTTGGCCCCAGGTGCCGGGGAGCTGTTTTTT.

The chain employs TRBV5-8 and TRBJ2-3; 8 bases are shared with TRBD2. The CDR3 is 17 amino acids. V shed 6 bases, J shed 5 bases, and the junction held 17 bases outside the gene matches. CDR1 SGHTS and CDR2 YDEGEE come from the germline V gene. This chain's CDR3 is CASTKTGSGGDGDTQYF. DNA of the CDR3: TGTGCCAGCACCAAAACAGGGTCGGGAGGGGACGGAGATACGCAGTATTTT.

The rearrangement links TRBV23-1 to TRBJ1-4; possibly TRBD1 for D (5 bases). TRBV23-1 counts as an open reading frame of uncertain function. Trimming removed 1 base at V and 7 bases at J, with 19 bases between. The CDR3 is made up of 17 amino acids. The CDR3 coding sequence is TGCGCCAGCAGTCAATTTCAAGGGGAGGCTACTGTTGAAAAACTGTTTTTT. Protein sequence: CASSQFQGEATVEKLFF.

The J gene is TRBJ1-1, the V gene TRBV4-1, with a weak D call TRBD1 (6 bases). Per germline, CDR1 MGHRA and CDR2 YSYEKL. The CDR3 is made up of 15 amino acids. V shed 1 base and J shed 1 base, with 10 bases lying between them. The CDR3 sequence is CASSQVGTTNTEAFF. The CDR3 nucleotides read TGCGCCAGCAGCCAAGTGGGGACAACGAACACTGAAGCTTTCTTT.

The genes are TRBV7-2 and TRBJ2-2, with 7 bases aligning to TRBD2. Germline CDR1 and CDR2: SGHTA and FQGNSA. The V segment lost 5 bases and the J segment 2 bases; nucleotides outside the gene matches: 5. The CDR3 has 15 amino acids. The CDR3 protein is CASSNPGLNTGELFF. The DNA of the CDR3 is TGTGCCAGCAGCAATCCGGGACTAAACACCGGGGAGCTGTTTTTT.